This T cell receptor (beta chain) is from a study of T-cell memory formation after mild COVID-19. Overall study findings and caveats: The pre-infection memory compartment contained some responding clones, suggesting cross-reactive memory joined. Later expanders leaned CD4+, whereas day 15 to 85 contracting clones were balanced CD4/CD8.

TCRdb redid the calling of the 5' RACE reads with MiXCR, one entry per CDR3 protein. The table lists under 200,000 distinct CDR3 sequences, roughly 28% of them singletons, with 12% in the top ten. This clonotype has only a few counts. As yet, its antigen is unknown. Germline V gives CDR1 SGHTA, CDR2 FQGTGA. V shed 1 base and J shed 2 bases, with 12 bases lying between them. CDR3 length: 16 residues. This chain joins TRBV7-3 and TRBJ2-1; a weak D match, TRBD1 (7 bases). The TCR comes from an adult woman who had mild COVID-19 (a few samples of this study predate the infection). Cell type and time point are not known. Source material: PBMCs or a T cell subset sorted from them (not recorded which). The DNA for the CDR3 is TGTGCCAGCAGCTTAATGGCAGGGGGGACCTACAATGAGCAGTTCTTC. Its translation is CASSLMAGGTYNEQFF.